The clone carrying this T cell receptor (beta chain) was seen many times. Its antigen is unidentified. Libraries of bulk TCR were made by previously described methods (with listed TCR primers). TCRdb itself ran the PCR reads through MiXCR, one entry per CDR3 protein. This sample has more than 450,000 distinct CDR3 sequences, with around 25% found just once. The CDR3 runs 12 residues. Germline CDR1 SGHNT, CDR2 YYREEE (reference sequence). Trimming removed 9 bases at V and 4 bases at J, with 12 bases between. This entry is derived from a study of molecular identifiers for immune sequencing clone quantification. Study findings and constraints: Clonotypes surpassing 20 RNA copies contained over 97% of effector molecules, versus under 1% in naive cells.

The origin of this receptor is a human donor in good health. Some libraries in this study had Jurkat cell RNA spiked in. The V and J genes are TRBV5-4 and TRBJ2-3; D is possibly TRBD1 or TRBD2 (6 bases each). Specimen: naive CD8+ T cells from blood, with Jurkat cell RNA spiked in. The subset here: FACS-sorted CD8+CD4-CCR7+CD45RA+ naive T cells. CDR3 nucleotide sequence: TGTGCCAACGGGGGCCCCGCAGATACGCAGTATTTT. Translation gives CANGGPADTQYF.